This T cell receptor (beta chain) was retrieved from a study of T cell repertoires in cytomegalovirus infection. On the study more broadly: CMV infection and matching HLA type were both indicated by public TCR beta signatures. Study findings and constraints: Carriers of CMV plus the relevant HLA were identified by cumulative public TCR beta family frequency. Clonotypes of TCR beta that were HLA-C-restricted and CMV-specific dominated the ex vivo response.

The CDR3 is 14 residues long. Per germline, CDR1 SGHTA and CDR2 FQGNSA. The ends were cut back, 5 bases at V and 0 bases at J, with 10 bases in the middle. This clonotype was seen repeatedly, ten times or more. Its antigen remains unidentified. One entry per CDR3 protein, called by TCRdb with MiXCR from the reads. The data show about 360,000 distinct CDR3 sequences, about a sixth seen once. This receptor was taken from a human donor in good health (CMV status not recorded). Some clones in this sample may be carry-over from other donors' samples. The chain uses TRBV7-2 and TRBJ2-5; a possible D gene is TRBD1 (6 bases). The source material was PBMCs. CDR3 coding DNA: TGTGCCAGCAGCCCAGACAGGTACCAAGAGACCCAGTACTTC. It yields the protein CASSPDRYQETQYF.